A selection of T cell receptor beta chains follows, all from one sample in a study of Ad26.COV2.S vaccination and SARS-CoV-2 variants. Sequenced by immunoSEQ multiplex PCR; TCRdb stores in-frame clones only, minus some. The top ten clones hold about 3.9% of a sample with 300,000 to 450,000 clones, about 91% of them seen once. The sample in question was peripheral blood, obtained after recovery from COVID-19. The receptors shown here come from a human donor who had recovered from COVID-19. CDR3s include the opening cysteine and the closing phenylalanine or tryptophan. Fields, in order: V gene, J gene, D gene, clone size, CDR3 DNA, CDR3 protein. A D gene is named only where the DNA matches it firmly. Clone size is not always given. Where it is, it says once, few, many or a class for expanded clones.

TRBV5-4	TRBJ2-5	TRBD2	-	TGTGCCAGCAGCCGCGGGACTAACCAAGAGACCCAGTACTTC	CASSRGTNQETQYF
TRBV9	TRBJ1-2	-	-	TGTGCCAGCAGCGTAGCAGGGGCCCTAGCTAACTATGGCTACACCTTC	CASSVAGALANYGYTF
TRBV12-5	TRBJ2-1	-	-	TGTGCTAGTGGTGACCTCACGGGGAATGAGCAGTTCTTC	CASGDLTGNEQFF
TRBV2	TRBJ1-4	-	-	TGTGCCAGCAGCACTATCAGAGGGGGGGGCCCGGTCGTCACTAATGAAAAACTGTTTTTT	CASSTIRGGGPVVTNEKLFF
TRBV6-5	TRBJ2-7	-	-	TGTGCCAGCAGCGCCGTCCACGGTTTCGGGCAGTACTTC	CASSAVHGFGQYF
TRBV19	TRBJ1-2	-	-	TGTGCCAGCACTATAGGGAACTATGGCTACACCTTC	CASTIGNYGYTF
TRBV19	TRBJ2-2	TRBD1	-	TGTGCCAGTAGTATTTCAGGACCCAGGACAGGGTATACCGGGGAGCTGTTTTTT	CASSISGPRTGYTGELFF
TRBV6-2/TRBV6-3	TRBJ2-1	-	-	TGTGCCAGCAGTGCCCCGGGACGCAATGAGCAGTTCTTC	CASSAPGRNEQFF
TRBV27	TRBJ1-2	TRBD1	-	TGTGCCAGCAGCCGGGACAGGGGCTATGGCTACACCTTC	CASSRDRGYGYTF
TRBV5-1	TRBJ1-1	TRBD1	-	TGCGCCAGCAGCTTGGCCGGACAGGGACTGAACACTGAAGCTTTCTTT	CASSLAGQGLNTEAFF
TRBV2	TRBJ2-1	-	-	TGTGCCAGCAGTGAAGTCGGCGGTAACTACAATGAGCAGTTCTTC	CASSEVGGNYNEQFF
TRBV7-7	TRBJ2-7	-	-	TGTGCTAGCAGCGTAGGGCCCGGGCAGGCCTACGAGCAGTACTTC	CASSVGPGQAYEQYF
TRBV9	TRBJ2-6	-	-	TGTGCCAGCAGCGGGTCTAACCTCTGGTCTGGGGCCAACGTCCTGACTTTC	CASSGSNLWSGANVLTF
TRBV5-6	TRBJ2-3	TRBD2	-	TGTGCCAGCAGCTTTTTGACTAGCTCAGATACGCAGTATTTT	CASSFLTSSDTQYF
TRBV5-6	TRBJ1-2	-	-	TGTGCCAGCAGCTTGGGGGATTGGAGGGGCTATGGCTACACCTTC	CASSLGDWRGYGYTF
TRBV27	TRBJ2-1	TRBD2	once	TGTGCCAGCAGGCGGGGGGGCCAGGGAAATGAGCAGTTCTTC	CASRRGGQGNEQFF
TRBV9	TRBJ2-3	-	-	TGTGCCAGCAGCGTAGATCTCCATAGCACAGATACGCAGTATTTT	CASSVDLHSTDTQYF
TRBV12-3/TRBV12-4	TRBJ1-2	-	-	TGTGCCAGCAGGGGGGCGGCTAACTATGGCTACACCTTC	CASRGAANYGYTF
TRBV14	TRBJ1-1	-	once	TGTGCCAGCAGCCAAATCGGAGGCACTGAAGCTTTCTTT	CASSQIGGTEAFF
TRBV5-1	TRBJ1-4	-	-	TGCGCCAGCAGCTTGGGCTGGGGAACTAATGAAAAACTGTTTTTT	CASSLGWGTNEKLFF
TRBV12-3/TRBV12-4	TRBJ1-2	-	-	TGTGCCAGCAGTTTTAGAGAGGCTGGCTACACCTTC	CASSFREAGYTF
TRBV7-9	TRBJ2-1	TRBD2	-	TGTGCCAGCAGCCCTAGCGGTATAAAACGTTACAATGAGCAGTTCTTC	CASSPSGIKRYNEQFF
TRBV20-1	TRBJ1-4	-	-	TGCAGTGCTAGTCCCGCCGGCAGGGAGGATGAAAAACTGTTTTTT	CSASPAGREDEKLFF
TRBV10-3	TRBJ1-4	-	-	TGTGCCATCAGTGACTCCCGGGGGACTAATGAAAAACTGTTTTTT	CAISDSRGTNEKLFF
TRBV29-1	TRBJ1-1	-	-	TGCAGCTCGACGACAGATTTGAACACTGAAGCTTTCTTT	CSSTTDLNTEAFF
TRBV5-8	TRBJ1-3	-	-	TGTGCCAGCAGCTTGGAATATGAGGCTAGGGGCTCTGGAAACACCATATATTTT	CASSLEYEARGSGNTIYF
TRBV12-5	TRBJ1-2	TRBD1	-	TGTGCTAGTGGTTTGTCGACAGGGGTCGGTATTGTTCATGGCTACACCTTC	CASGLSTGVGIVHGYTF
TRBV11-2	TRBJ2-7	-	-	TGTGCCAGCAGCTTAGGGGACCATTACGAGCAGTACTTC	CASSLGDHYEQYF
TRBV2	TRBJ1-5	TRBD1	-	TGTGCCAGCAAAGATGCCGGGACAGGGTGGAATCAGCCCCAGCATTTT	CASKDAGTGWNQPQHF
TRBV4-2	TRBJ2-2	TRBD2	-	TGTGCCAGCTTGAAAACGGGACTAGGAGCCGGGGAGCTGTTTTTT	CASLKTGLGAGELFF
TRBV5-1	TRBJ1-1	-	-	TGCGCCAGCAGCTTGTGGGGTCCATCAGGGGAAGAAGCTTTCTTT	CASSLWGPSGEEAFF
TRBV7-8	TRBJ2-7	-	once	TGTGCCAGCAGCTTAGCGACTTACGAGCAGTACTTC	CASSLATYEQYF
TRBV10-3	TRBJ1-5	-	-	TGTGCCATCAGTGAATGGGCGGTGGGTGCTGGCAATCAGCCCCAGCATTTT	CAISEWAVGAGNQPQHF
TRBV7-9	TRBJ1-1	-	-	TGTGCCAGCAGTATCCCGGGGGAAGCTTTCTTT	CASSIPGEAFF
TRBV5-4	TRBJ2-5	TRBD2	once	TGTGCCAGCAGCTCCTGGACTAGCGGGGAGCAAGAGACCCAGTACTTC	CASSSWTSGEQETQYF
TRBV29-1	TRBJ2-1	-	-	TGCAGCGTCACAGGGGAGCGGCCGGGGGGGAATTACAATGAGCAGTTCTTC	CSVTGERPGGNYNEQFF
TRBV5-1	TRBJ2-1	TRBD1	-	TGCGCCAGCAGCTTGGAGGACAGGGTCTACAATGAGCAGTTCTTC	CASSLEDRVYNEQFF
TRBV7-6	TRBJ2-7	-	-	TGTGCCAGCAGCCCGGTCCGGGTCCACGAGCAGTACTTC	CASSPVRVHEQYF
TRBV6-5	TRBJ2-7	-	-	TGTGCCAGCAGCCCCTCAGGGTCCCGGGTCTACGAGCAGTACTTC	CASSPSGSRVYEQYF
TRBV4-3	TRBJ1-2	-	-	TGCGCCAGCAGCCAAGTTGCGGACAACTATGGCTACACCTTC	CASSQVADNYGYTF
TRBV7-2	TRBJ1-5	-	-	TGTGCCAGCAGCTTAGCGAGTTATCGAGGACGGTCCAATCAGCCCCAGCATTTT	CASSLASYRGRSNQPQHF
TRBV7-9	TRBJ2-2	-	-	TGTGCCAGCAGCTTCGGACGACCCACCACCGGGGAGCTGTTTTTT	CASSFGRPTTGELFF
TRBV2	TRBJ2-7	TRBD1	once	TGTGCCAGCAGTGTTCAGGGGGCCCCGAGCTCCTACGAGCAGTACTTC	CASSVQGAPSSYEQYF
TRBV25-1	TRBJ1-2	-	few	TGTGCCAGCAGTAGATCCGGGCAGGTTAACTATGGCTACACCTTC	CASSRSGQVNYGYTF
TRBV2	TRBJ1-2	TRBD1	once	TGTGCCAGCACCCAGGACAGGGTTCTCTATGGCTACACCTTC	CASTQDRVLYGYTF
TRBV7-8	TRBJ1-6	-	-	TGTGCCAGCAGCCCCGTGGTGGGGGGACCACCCCTCCACTTT	CASSPVVGGPPLHF
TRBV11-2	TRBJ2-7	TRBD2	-	TGTGCCAGCAGCAAAAGCTCCGGGAGGGGGGCCGACTCTCCCTACGAGCAGTACTTC	CASSKSSGRGADSPYEQYF
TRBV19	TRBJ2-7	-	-	TGTGCCAGTAGTATCGGTCTCTCCTACGAGCAGTACTTC	CASSIGLSYEQYF
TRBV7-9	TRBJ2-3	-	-	TGTGCCAGCAGCATCGAGGGCACAGATACGCAGTATTTT	CASSIEGTDTQYF
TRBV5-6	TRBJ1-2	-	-	TGTGCCAGCAGCTTTTCCCGGACGTCTAACTATGGCTACACCTTC	CASSFSRTSNYGYTF
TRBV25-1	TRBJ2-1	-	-	TGTGCCAGCAGTCATGGCCAACTCTCCTACAATGAGCAGTTCTTC	CASSHGQLSYNEQFF
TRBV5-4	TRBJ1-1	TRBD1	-	TGTGCCAGCAGCTTTATCGGACAGGGGGCGCCTGAAGCTTTCTTT	CASSFIGQGAPEAFF
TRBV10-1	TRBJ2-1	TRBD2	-	TGCGCCAGCAGTGGATTGGGGCGGGGGGAGCAGTTCTTC	CASSGLGRGEQFF
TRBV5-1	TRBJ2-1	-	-	TGCGCCAGCAGCTTGGGACAGAGCGCGTGGGATGAGCAGTTCTTC	CASSLGQSAWDEQFF
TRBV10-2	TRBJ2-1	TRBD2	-	TGCGCCAGCACCACCACAACTAGCGGGGGTGGGAATGAGCAGTTCTTC	CASTTTTSGGGNEQFF
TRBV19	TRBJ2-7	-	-	TGTGCCAGACAAAGGGCACGGGACTCAACCTACGAGCAGTACTTC	CARQRARDSTYEQYF
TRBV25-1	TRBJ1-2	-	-	TGTGCCAGCAGAGACCCCCGGGACTATGGCTACACCTTC	CASRDPRDYGYTF
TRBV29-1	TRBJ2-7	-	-	TGCAGCGCCAGGGGAACCCAATACGAGCAGTACTTC	CSARGTQYEQYF
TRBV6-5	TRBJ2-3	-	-	TGTGCCAGCGGCTACATCGCAGATACGCAGTATTTT	CASGYIADTQYF
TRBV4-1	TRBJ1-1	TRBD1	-	TGCGCCAGCAGCCGGAAAACAGGGACAGAAACTGAAGCTTTCTTT	CASSRKTGTETEAFF